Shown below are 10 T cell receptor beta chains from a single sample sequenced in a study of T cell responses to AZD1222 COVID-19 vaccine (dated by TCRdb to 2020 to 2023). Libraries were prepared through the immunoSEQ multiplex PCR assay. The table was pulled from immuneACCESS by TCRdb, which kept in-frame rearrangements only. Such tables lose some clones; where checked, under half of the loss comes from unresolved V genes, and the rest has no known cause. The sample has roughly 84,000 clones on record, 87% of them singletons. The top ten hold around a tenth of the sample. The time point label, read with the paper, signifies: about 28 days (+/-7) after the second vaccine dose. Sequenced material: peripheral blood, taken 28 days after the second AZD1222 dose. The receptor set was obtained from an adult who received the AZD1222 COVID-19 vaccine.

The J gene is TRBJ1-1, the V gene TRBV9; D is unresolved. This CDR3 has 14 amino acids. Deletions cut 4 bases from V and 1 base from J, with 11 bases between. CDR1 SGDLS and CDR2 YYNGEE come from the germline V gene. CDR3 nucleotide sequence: TGTGCCAGCAGCCCGACCTGGGCGAACACTGAAGCTTTCTTT. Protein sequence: CASSPTWANTEAFF. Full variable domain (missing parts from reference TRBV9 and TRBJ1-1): DSGVTQTPKHLITATGQRVTLRCSPRSGDLSVYWYQQSLDQGLQFLIQYYNGEERAKGNILERFSAQQFPDLHSELNLSSLELGDSALYFCASSPTWANTEAFFGQGTRLTVV.

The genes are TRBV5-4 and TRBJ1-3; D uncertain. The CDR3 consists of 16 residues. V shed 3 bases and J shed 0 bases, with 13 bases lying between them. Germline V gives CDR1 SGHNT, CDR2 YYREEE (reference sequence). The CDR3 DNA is TGTGCCAGCAGCTATGCCGGTGGCCTCTCTGGAAACACCATATATTTT. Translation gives CASSYAGGLSGNTIYF.

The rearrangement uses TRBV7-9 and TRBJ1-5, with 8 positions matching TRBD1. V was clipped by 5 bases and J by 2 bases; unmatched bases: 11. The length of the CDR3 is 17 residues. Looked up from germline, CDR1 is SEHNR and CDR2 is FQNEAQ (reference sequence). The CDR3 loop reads CASSPGQGSFGNQPQHF. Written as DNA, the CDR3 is TGTGCCAGCAGCCCAGGACAGGGTAGCTTTGGCAATCAGCCCCAGCATTTT.

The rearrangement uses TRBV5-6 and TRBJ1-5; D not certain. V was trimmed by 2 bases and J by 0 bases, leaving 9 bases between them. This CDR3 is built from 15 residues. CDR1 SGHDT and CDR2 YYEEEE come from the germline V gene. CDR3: CASSFKVNSNQPQHF. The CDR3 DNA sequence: TGTGCCAGCAGCTTCAAGGTAAATAGCAATCAGCCCCAGCATTTT.

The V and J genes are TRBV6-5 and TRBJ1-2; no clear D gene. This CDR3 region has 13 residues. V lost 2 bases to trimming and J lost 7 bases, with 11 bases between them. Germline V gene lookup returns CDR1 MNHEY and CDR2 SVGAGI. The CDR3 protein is CASSYPDSGGYTF. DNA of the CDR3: TGTGCCAGCAGTTACCCAGACTCGGGTGGCTACACCTTC.

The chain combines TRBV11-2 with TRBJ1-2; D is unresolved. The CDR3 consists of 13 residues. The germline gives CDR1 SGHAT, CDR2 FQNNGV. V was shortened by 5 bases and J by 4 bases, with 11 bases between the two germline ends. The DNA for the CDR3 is TGTGCCAGCAGCCCGGCCAGTTCCTATGGCTACACCTTC. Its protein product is CASSPASSYGYTF.

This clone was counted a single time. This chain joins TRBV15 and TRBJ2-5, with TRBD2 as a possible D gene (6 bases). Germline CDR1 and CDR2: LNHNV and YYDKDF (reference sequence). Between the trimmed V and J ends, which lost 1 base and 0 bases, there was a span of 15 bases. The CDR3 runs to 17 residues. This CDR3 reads CATSRGAGGVYQETQYF. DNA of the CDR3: TGTGCCACCAGCAGAGGGGCCGGCGGGGTATACCAAGAGACCCAGTACTTC.

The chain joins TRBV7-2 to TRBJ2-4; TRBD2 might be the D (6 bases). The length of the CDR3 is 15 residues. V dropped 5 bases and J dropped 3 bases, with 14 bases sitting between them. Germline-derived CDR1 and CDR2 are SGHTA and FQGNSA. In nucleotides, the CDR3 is TGTGCCAGCAGCCCGCCGACAGCGGGCAAAAACATTCAGTACTTC. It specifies CASSPPTAGKNIQYF.

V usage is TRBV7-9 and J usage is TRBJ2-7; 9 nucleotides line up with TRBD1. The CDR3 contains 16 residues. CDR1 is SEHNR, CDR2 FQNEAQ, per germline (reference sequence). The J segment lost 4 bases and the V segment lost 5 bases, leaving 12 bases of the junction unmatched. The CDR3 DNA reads TGTGCCAGCAGCCCAAGTCTGACAGGGGGACGGTACGAGCAGTACTTC. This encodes CASSPSLTGGRYEQYF.

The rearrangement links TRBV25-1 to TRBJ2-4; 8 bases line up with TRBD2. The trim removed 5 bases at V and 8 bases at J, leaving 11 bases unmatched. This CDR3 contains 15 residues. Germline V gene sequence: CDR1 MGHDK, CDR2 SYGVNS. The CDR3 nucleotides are TGTGCCAGCAGTCGGGGGGGATACCTTAGGGACATTCAGTACTTC. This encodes CASSRGGYLRDIQYF.